A single sample is the source of the 8 T cell receptor beta chains below, sequenced in a study of blood T cell repertoires in COVID-19. Here immunoSEQ multiplex PCR was the method, and the copy in TCRdb shows in-frame clones only, minus some. The sample includes about 87,000 clones, roughly 76% of them seen just once. Sequencing was carried out using peripheral blood. The receptors were sampled from a woman aged 45-59 years with acute or convalescent COVID-19.

The V call is TRBV7-6, the J call TRBJ1-1; 7 positions agree with TRBD1. The ends lost 5 bases at V and 2 bases at J; junction bases unmatched: 8. Germline V CDR1 and CDR2: SGHVS, FNYEAQ. This CDR3 is 15 amino acids long. The CDR3 loop is CASSLTGEGNTEAFF. The CDR3, as DNA: TGTGCCAGCAGCCTCACAGGGGAAGGTAACACTGAAGCTTTCTTT.

The V gene is TRBV28, the J gene TRBJ1-5; D is ambiguous. Germline CDR1 reads MDHEN; CDR2 reads SYDVKM. Trimming shortened V by 2 bases and J by 3 bases, and 11 bases separated the two germline ends. The CDR3 has 15 residues. The CDR3 here is CASSLKRLHNQPQHF. The DNA of the CDR3 is TGTGCCAGCAGTTTAAAGAGGTTACACAATCAGCCCCAGCATTTT.

In this sample, this clone turned up a few times. The chain links TRBV4-1 to TRBJ1-6; D remains ambiguous. The V gene's germline CDR1 is MGHRA and CDR2 YSYEKL. V was pared by 7 bases and J by 7 bases, with 8 bases between. This CDR3 region has 12 residues. The CDR3 bases are TGCGCCAGCAAACAGCTCAATTCACCCCTCCACTTT. Translating it yields CASKQLNSPLHF.

The chain employs TRBV5-1 and TRBJ2-2, with D possibly matching TRBD1 (6 bases). The CDR3 is 14 residues long. Germline CDR1 reads SGHRS; CDR2 reads YFSETQ. Trimming took off 2 bases at V and 7 bases at J, with 12 bases between the two ends. CDR3 in DNA: TGCGCCAGCAGCTTTGACAGGTTTGGCGGGGAGCTGTTTTTT. Translation gives CASSFDRFGGELFF.

The genes are TRBV29-1 and TRBJ2-7; 10 nucleotides align to TRBD2. Germline V gene lookup returns CDR1 SQVTM and CDR2 ANQGSEA. Trimming cost V 4 bases and J 3 bases; bases outside gene matches: 3. The CDR3 covers 13 residues. CDR3 in amino acids: CSVALAGGYEQYF. The DNA of the CDR3 is TGCAGCGTTGCCTTAGCGGGGGGCTACGAGCAGTACTTC.

The sample holds one count of this clone. This chain joins TRBV7-2 and TRBJ1-6; no clear D. Looked up from germline, CDR1 is SGHTA and CDR2 is FQGNSA. The CDR3 loop spans 14 amino acids. V was shortened by 1 base and J by 10 bases, with 11 bases between the two germline ends. CDR3 in amino acids: CASSLDAGRSPLHF. DNA of the CDR3: TGTGCCAGCAGCTTAGATGCGGGTCGATCACCCCTCCACTTT.

The chain carries TRBV6-1 and TRBJ2-7; possible D gene TRBD1, 6 bases. Germline V gene sequence: CDR1 MNHNS, CDR2 SASEGT. The CDR3 loop spans 17 amino acids. V was shortened by 2 bases and J by 0 bases, with 17 bases between the two germline ends. CDR3: CASSEFPRTATSYEQYF. DNA of the CDR3: TGTGCCAGCAGTGAATTTCCTCGGACAGCCACCTCCTACGAGCAGTACTTC.

The rearrangement joins TRBV7-2 to TRBJ2-7; 9 nucleotides agree with TRBD1. CDR3 length: 15 amino acids. Germline V lookup: CDR1 SGHTA, CDR2 FQGNSA. J lost 2 bases, V lost 1 base, and 3 bases had no gene match. The CDR3 region is CASSLGGQGTYEQYF. The CDR3 DNA sequence: TGTGCCAGCAGCTTAGGGGGACAGGGAACCTACGAGCAGTACTTC.